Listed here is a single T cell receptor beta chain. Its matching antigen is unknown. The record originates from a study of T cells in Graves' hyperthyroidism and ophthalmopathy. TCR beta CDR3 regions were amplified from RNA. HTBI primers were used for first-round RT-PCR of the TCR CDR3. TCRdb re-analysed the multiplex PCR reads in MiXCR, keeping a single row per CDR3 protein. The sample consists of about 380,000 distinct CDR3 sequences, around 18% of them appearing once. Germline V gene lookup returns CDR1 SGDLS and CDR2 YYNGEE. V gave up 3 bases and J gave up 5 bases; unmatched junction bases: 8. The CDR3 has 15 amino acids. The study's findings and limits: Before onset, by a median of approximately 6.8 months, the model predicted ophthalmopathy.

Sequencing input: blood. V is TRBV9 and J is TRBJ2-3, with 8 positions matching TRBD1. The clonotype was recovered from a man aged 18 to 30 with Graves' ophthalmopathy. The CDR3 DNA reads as TGTGCCAGCAGCGAACGACAGGGGACGGAAGATACGCAGTATTTT. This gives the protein CASSERQGTEDTQYF.